The 25 T cell receptor beta chains given below trace back to one sample, sequenced in a study of cytomegalovirus exposure and HLA in healthy donors. TCRdb keeps only in-frame clones here, not all; method: immunoSEQ multiplex PCR. This sample yields hundreds of thousands of clones, of which roughly 91% are seen a single time; roughly 2% belongs to the top ten. Source material: PBMCs. The receptors come from a woman under 30 in good health and CMV-seropositive.

The sample holds one count of this clone. The rearrangement links TRBV2 to TRBJ2-3; 7 positions agree with TRBD2. With V trimmed by 7 bases and J by 3 bases, 16 bases remained unmatched. The CDR3 sequence is 17 residues long. The V gene's germline CDR1 is SNHLY and CDR2 FYNNEI. The CDR3 DNA sequence: TGTGCCAGCAATCCCCCTGGCCAGCGGGAAACTACAGATACGCAGTATTTT. It specifies CASNPPGQRETTDTQYF.

The chain employs TRBV6-5 and TRBJ1-1, with D hard to call. V was cut by 4 bases and J by 4 bases, with 16 bases left in between. The length of the CDR3 is 15 residues. CDR1 is MNHEY and CDR2 is SVGAGI in the germline V gene. As DNA, the CDR3 is TGTGCCAGCAGTTTCTACGGGTCGCCGGGCACTGAAGCTTTCTTT. Protein sequence: CASSFYGSPGTEAFF.

The chain couples TRBV6-1 to TRBJ1-4; TRBD1 might be the D (6 bases). CDR1 MNHNS and CDR2 SASEGT come from the germline V gene. CDR3 length: 15 residues. The ends were cut back, 4 bases at V and 0 bases at J, with 9 bases in the middle. As DNA, the CDR3 is TGTGCCAGCAGTGCAGGGGCCCCAACTAATGAAAAACTGTTTTTT. Amino acid sequence: CASSAGAPTNEKLFF.

V is TRBV29-1 and J is TRBJ2-1; 10 nucleotides agree with TRBD2. The CDR3 runs 15 residues. V shed 4 bases and J 6 bases; nucleotides not matched to a gene: 9. Germline V gene sequence: CDR1 SQVTM, CDR2 ANQGSEA. CDR3 bases: TGCAGCGTTGTAATCGGTTCTAGCGGGAGCAATGAGCAGTTCTTC. Protein product: CSVVIGSSGSNEQFF.

This sequence joins TRBV27 and TRBJ2-2, with a weak D call TRBD2 (5 bases). CDR1 is MNHEY and CDR2 is SMNVEV in the germline V gene (reference sequence). The CDR3 has 14 amino acids. V dropped 5 bases and J dropped 8 bases, with 15 bases sitting between them. CDR3 loop: CASSLGGSRGELFF. CDR3 nucleotides: TGTGCCAGCAGTCTCGGAGGTAGCCGAGGGGAGCTGTTTTTT.

The rearrangement uses TRBV30 and TRBJ1-1; D might be TRBD1 (6 bases). Trimming took off 6 bases at V and 5 bases at J, with 7 bases between the two ends. The germline CDR1 and CDR2 sequences are GTSNPN and SVGIG (reference sequence). There are 10 residues in the CDR3. CDR3 DNA sequence: TGTGCCTGCGGACAGACTGAAGCTTTCTTT. Protein sequence: CACGQTEAFF. Full variable domain (missing parts from reference TRBV30 and TRBJ1-1): SQTIHQWPATLVQPVGSPLSLECTVEGTSNPNLYWYRQAAGRGLQLLFYSVGIGQISSEVPQNLSASRPQDRQFILSSKKLLLSDSGFYLCACGQTEAFFGQGTRLTVV.

The chain is built from TRBV27 and TRBJ2-7, with 9 bases that match TRBD2. CDR3 length equals 15 residues. V shed 5 bases, J shed 5 bases, and the junction held 10 bases outside the gene matches. Germline CDR1 MNHEY, CDR2 SMNVEV (reference sequence). The CDR3 nucleotides are TGTGCCAGCAGTCCCGGGACTAGCCTTCCGGACGAGCAGTACTTC. This sequence encodes CASSPGTSLPDEQYF.

Here the CDR3 DNA reads TGTGCCAGCAGTTTATGGGGAGGGTATAGCAATCAGCCCCAGCATTTT. Translated: CASSLWGGYSNQPQHF. The rearrangement links TRBV27 to TRBJ1-5; no reliable D call. CDR1 and CDR2 (germline): MNHEY, SMNVEV (reference sequence). Trimming stripped 1 base from V and 0 bases from J, with 10 bases between. CDR3 length: 16 amino acids.

The chain uses TRBV9 and TRBJ2-7, with a tentative D call TRBD2 (7 bases). Germline-derived CDR1 and CDR2 are SGDLS and YYNGEE. V was clipped by 4 bases and J by 5 bases, with 16 bases between them. This CDR3 contains 14 residues. The CDR3 DNA reads TGTGCCAGCAGCCATAGGGGGGGTTCCCACGAGCAGTACTTC. Translated: CASSHRGGSHEQYF.

The V and J genes are TRBV13 and TRBJ1-5; D remains unclear. Germline V gene data show CDR1 as PRHDT and CDR2 as FYEKMQ (reference sequence). Trimming left V 2 bases short and J 5 bases short, with 10 bases between. The CDR3 totals 14 residues. The CDR3 DNA reads TGTGCCAGCAGCTTATCAGGCCTCGATCAGCCCCAGCATTTT. It translates to CASSLSGLDQPQHF.

CDR3 sequence (DNA): TGCGCCAGCAGTATTACCCCGGGACAGGGGTCGTACGGCTACACCTTC. Encoded protein: CASSITPGQGSYGYTF. The chain carries TRBV5-1 and TRBJ1-2; 10 nucleotides line up with TRBD1. CDR3 length: 16 amino acids. The germline gives CDR1 SGHRS, CDR2 YFSETQ. The J segment lost 8 bases and the V segment lost 5 bases, leaving 15 bases of the junction unmatched. Full variable domain (outside the CDR3, taken from reference TRBV5-1 and TRBJ1-2): KAGVTQTPRYLIKTRGQQVTLSCSPISGHRSVSWYQQTPGQGLQFLFEYFSETQRNKGNFPGRFSGRQFSNSRSEMNVSTLELGDSALYLCASSITPGQGSYGYTFGSGTRLTVV.

The genes are TRBV25-1 and TRBJ1-1, with 9 bases lining up with TRBD1. J gave up 5 bases and V 6 bases, and 16 bases lay outside the gene matches. Germline values: CDR1 MGHDK, CDR2 SYGVNS. This CDR3 region has 17 residues. The DNA for the CDR3 is TGTGCCAGCAGCGGCCTACCTTCGCGGACAGGGGTGACTGAAGCTTTCTTT. This codes for CASSGLPSRTGVTEAFF.

Note on this clone: This sample includes further DNA sequences coding for the same CDR3. The V and J genes are TRBV6-5 and TRBJ1-1; TRBD1 might be the D (5 bases). The CDR3 contains 13 residues. The ends were cut back, 2 bases at V and 5 bases at J, with 9 bases in the middle. Germline V lookup: CDR1 MNHEY, CDR2 SVGAGI. The CDR3 region is CASSYGGGTEAFF. As DNA, the CDR3 is TGTGCCAGCAGTTACGGGGGAGGAACTGAAGCTTTCTTT.

The chain links TRBV28 to TRBJ2-7; TRBD1 is a possible D gene (6 bases). The V and J ends lost 1 base and 6 bases respectively, with 13 bases between them. Germline CDR1 MDHEN, CDR2 SYDVKM. The CDR3 has 14 amino acids. This chain's CDR3 is CASSLLPGAGEQYF. CDR3 in DNA: TGTGCCAGCAGTTTATTGCCAGGGGCGGGCGAGCAGTACTTC.

This chain connects TRBV27 to TRBJ2-7, with D perhaps TRBD2 (7 bases). Between the trimmed V and J ends, which lost 2 bases and 0 bases, there was a span of 11 bases. This CDR3 comprises 15 residues. The germline CDR1 and CDR2 sequences are MNHEY and SMNVEV (reference sequence). CDR3 bases: TGTGCCAGCAGTTTAAAGGGGGGGAGCTCCTACGAGCAGTACTTC. Its protein product is CASSLKGGSSYEQYF.

The chain recombines TRBV25-1 with TRBJ2-2; 7 bases line up with TRBD1. Germline lookup yields CDR1 MGHDK and CDR2 SYGVNS. CDR3 size: 17 residues. With 8 bases clipped from V and 1 base from J, the junction kept 13 bases outside the gene matches. The CDR3 protein is CASQGSRGQKNTGELFF. CDR3 coding DNA: TGTGCCAGCCAAGGTAGTAGGGGACAGAAGAACACCGGGGAGCTGTTTTTT.

CDR3 region: CASSFTGGSYEQYF. CDR3 DNA sequence: TGTGCCAGCAGCTTCACAGGGGGGTCCTACGAGCAGTACTTC. The chain joins TRBV11-2 to TRBJ2-7; 8 bases are a match to TRBD1. This CDR3 contains 14 residues. CDR1 is SGHAT, CDR2 FQNNGV, per germline. The trim removed 3 bases at V and 1 base at J, leaving 2 bases unmatched.

This sequence joins TRBV2 and TRBJ2-7, with TRBD2 matching 11 bases. CDR1 SNHLY and CDR2 FYNNEI come from the germline V gene. The junction had 7 bases not matched to a gene; V was cut back by 6 bases and J by 0 bases. The CDR3 is 16 amino acids. DNA for the CDR3: TGTGCCAGCAGGGCCTCCACTAGCGGGAGCTCCTACGAGCAGTACTTC. This translates into CASRASTSGSSYEQYF.

This chain links TRBV28 with TRBJ1-5; 9 bases fit TRBD1. Germline values: CDR1 MDHEN, CDR2 SYDVKM. The CDR3 runs 16 residues. The J segment lost 7 bases and the V segment lost 6 bases, leaving 13 bases of the junction unmatched. CDR3 DNA: TGTGCCAGCAGCTATACCACAGGGGGCGCGGGACAGCCCCAGCATTTT. Translating it yields CASSYTTGGAGQPQHF.

The chain is built from TRBV28 and TRBJ1-1; D is ambiguous. Germline V gene lookup returns CDR1 MDHEN and CDR2 SYDVKM. The V end was cut by 4 bases, the J end by 4 bases, with 19 bases between. The CDR3 consists of 16 residues. The CDR3 here is CASSSQPLRTGTEAFF. Here the CDR3 DNA reads TGTGCCAGCAGTTCCCAGCCACTTCGTACGGGCACTGAAGCTTTCTTT. Full variable domain (rest looked up from reference TRBV28 and TRBJ1-1): DVKVTQSSRYLVKRTGEKVFLECVQDMDHENMFWYRQDPGLGLRLIYFSYDVKMKEKGDIPEGYSVSREKKERFSLILESASTNQTSMYLCASSSQPLRTGTEAFFGQGTRLTVV.

The chain uses TRBV9 and TRBJ2-7, with unresolved D. The V gene's germline CDR1 is SGDLS and CDR2 YYNGEE. V was clipped by 4 bases and J by 6 bases, with 17 bases between them. The CDR3 consists of 14 residues. This CDR3 is CASSPWASEGEQYF. CDR3 nucleotides: TGTGCCAGCAGCCCCTGGGCCTCGGAAGGCGAGCAGTACTTC.

The table lists this clone with a few counts. This chain joins TRBV30 and TRBJ1-1; D is unclear. The CDR3 consists of 13 residues. Looked up from germline, CDR1 is GTSNPN and CDR2 is SVGIG (reference sequence). The V end lost 0 bases, the J end lost 6 bases, and 11 bases lay between the germline ends. CDR3 in DNA: TGTGCCTGGAGTGTACATCGGGGAGCTGAAGCTTTCTTT. Translation gives CAWSVHRGAEAFF.

The chain is built from TRBV28 and TRBJ2-7; D call uncertain. V lost 7 bases and J 5 bases, leaving 12 bases between the germline ends. There are 12 residues in the CDR3. The V gene's germline CDR1 is MDHEN and CDR2 SYDVKM. The CDR3 sequence is CASTPPPHEQYF. DNA of the CDR3: TGTGCCAGCACCCCTCCCCCCCACGAGCAGTACTTC.

The V and J genes are TRBV4-1 and TRBJ2-1; 10 positions agree with TRBD2. Germline V gene sequence: CDR1 MGHRA, CDR2 YSYEKL. CDR3 size: 16 residues. With 5 bases clipped from V and 4 bases from J, the junction kept 8 bases outside the gene matches. The CDR3 DNA sequence: TGCGCCAGCAGCGGACTGATGACTAGCGGGTACAATGAGCAGTTCTTC. Translating it yields CASSGLMTSGYNEQFF.

The CDR3 spells CASSERGGRAFF. CDR3 DNA: TGTGCCAGTAGTGAAAGGGGCGGAAGAGCTTTCTTT. This chain links TRBV19 with TRBJ1-1; TRBD1 is a possible D gene (5 bases). The germline gives CDR1 LNHDA, CDR2 SQIVND (reference sequence). Trimming cost V 5 bases and J 10 bases, with 14 bases left between them. The CDR3 is 12 amino acids. The variable domain in full, with the rest retrieved from reference TRBV19 and TRBJ1-1, is DGGITQSPKYLFRKEGQNVTLSCEQNLNHDAMYWYRQDPGQGLRLIYYSQIVNDFQKGDIAEGYSVSREKKESFPLTVTSAQKNPTAFYLCASSERGGRAFFGQGTRLTVV.